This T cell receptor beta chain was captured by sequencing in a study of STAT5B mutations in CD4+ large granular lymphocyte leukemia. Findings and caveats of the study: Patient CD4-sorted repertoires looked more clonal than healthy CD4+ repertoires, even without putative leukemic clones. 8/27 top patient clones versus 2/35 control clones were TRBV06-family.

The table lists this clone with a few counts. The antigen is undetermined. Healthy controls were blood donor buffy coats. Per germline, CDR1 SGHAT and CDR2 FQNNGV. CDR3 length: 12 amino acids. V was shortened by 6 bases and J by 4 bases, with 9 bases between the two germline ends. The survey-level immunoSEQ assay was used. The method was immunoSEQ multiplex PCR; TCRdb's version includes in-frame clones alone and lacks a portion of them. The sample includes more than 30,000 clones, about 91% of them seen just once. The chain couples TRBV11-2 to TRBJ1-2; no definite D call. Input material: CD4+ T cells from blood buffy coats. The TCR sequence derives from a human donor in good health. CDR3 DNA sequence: TGTGCCAGCAGTGCGGTCGGCTATGGCTACACCTTC. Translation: CASSAVGYGYTF.